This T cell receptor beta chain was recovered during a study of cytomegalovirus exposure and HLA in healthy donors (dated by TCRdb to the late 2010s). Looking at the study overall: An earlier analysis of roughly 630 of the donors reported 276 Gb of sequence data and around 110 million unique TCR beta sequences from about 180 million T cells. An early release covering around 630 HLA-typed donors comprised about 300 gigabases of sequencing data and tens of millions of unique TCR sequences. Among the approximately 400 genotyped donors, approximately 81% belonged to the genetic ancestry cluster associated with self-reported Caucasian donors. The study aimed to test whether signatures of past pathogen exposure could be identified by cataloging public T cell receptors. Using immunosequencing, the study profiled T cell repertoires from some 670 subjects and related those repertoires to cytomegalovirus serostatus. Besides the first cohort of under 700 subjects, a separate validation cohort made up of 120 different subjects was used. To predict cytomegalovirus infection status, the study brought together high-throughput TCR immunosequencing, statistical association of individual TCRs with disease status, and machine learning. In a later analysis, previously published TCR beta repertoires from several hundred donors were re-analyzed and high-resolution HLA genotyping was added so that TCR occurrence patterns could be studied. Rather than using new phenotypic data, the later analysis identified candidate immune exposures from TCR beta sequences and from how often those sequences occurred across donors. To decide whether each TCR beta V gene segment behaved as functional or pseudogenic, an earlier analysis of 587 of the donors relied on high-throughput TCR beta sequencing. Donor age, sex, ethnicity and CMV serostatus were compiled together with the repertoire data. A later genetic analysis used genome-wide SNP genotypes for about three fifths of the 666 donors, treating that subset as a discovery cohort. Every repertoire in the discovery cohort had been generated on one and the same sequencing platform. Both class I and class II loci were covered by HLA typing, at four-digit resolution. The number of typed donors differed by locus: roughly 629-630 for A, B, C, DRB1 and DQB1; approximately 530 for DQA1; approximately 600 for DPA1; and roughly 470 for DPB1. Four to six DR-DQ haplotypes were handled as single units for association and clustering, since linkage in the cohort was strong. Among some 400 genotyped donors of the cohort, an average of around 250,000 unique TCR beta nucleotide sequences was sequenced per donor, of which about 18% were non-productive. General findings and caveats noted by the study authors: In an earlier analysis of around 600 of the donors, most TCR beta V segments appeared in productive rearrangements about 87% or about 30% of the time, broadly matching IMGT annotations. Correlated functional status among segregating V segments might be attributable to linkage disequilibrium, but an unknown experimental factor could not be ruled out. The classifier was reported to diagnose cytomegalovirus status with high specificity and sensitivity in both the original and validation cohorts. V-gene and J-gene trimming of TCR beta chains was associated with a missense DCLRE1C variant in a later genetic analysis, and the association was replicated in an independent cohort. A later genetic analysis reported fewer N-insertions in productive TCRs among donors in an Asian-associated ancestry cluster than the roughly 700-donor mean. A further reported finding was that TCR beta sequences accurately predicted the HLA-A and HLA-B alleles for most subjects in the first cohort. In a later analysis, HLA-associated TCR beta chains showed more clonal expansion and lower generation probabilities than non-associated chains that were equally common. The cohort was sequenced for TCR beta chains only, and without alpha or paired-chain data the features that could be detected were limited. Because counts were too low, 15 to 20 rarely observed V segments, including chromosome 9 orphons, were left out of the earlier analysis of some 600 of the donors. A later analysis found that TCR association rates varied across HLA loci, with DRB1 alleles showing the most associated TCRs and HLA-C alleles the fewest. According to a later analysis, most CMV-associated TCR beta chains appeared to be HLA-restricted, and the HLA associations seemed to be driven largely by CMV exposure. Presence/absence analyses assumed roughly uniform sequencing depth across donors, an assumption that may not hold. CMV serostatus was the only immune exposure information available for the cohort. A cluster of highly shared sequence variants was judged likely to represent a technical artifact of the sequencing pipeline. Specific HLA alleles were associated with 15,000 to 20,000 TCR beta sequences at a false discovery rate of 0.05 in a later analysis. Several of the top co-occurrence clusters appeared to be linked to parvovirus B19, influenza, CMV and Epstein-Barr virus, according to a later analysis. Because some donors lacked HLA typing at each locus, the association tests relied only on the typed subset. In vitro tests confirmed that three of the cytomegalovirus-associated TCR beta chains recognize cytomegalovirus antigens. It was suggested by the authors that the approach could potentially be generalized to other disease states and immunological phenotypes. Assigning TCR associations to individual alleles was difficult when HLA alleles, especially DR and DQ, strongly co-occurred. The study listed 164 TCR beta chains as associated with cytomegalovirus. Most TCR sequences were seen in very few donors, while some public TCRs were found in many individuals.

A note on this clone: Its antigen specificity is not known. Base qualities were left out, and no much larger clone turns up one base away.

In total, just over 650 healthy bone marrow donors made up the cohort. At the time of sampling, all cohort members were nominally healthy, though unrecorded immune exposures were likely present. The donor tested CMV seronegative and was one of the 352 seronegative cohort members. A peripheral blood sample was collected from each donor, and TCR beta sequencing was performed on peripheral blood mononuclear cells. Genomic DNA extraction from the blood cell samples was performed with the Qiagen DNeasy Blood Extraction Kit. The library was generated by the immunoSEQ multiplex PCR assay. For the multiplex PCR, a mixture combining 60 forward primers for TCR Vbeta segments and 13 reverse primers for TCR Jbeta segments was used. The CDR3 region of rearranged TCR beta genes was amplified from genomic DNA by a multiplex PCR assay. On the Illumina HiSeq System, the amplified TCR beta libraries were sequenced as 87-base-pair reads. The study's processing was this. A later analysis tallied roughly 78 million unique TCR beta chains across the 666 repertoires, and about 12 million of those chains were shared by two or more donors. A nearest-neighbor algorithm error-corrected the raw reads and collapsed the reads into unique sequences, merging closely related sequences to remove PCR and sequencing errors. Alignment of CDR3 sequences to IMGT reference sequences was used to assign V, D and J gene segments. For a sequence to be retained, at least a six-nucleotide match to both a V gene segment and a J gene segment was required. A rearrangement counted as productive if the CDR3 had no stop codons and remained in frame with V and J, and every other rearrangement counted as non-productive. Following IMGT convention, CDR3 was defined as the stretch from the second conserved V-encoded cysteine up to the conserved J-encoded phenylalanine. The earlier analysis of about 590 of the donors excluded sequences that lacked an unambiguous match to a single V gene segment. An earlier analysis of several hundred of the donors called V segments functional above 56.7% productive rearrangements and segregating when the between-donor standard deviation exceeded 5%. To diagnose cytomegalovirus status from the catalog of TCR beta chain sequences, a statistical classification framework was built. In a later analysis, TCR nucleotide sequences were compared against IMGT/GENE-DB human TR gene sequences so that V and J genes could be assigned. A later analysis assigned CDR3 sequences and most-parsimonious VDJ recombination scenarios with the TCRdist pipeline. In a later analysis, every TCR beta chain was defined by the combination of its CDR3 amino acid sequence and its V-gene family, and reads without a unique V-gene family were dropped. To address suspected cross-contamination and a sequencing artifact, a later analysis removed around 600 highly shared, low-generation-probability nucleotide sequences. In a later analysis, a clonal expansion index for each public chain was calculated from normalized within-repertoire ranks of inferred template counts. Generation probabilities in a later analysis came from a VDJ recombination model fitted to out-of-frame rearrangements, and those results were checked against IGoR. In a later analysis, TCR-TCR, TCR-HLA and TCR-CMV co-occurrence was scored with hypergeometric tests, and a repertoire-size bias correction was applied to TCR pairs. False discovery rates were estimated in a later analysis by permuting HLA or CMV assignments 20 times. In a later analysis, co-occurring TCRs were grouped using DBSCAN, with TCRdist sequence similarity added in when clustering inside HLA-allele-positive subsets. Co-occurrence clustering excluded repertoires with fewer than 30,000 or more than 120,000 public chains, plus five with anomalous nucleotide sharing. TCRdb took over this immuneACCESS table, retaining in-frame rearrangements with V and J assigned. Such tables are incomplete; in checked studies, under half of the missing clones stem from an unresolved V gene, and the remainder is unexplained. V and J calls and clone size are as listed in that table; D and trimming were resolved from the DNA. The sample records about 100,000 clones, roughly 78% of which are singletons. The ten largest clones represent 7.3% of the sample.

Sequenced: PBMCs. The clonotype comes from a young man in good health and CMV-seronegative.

The CDR3: CATSRDFRGPLMNTEAFF. The bases are TGTGCCACCAGCAGAGATTTCAGGGGTCCCCTGATGAACACTGAAGCTTTCTTT. The rearrangement joined TRBV15 to TRBJ1-1, with TRBD1 perhaps the D gene, on 6 matching bases. CDR1 and CDR2 (LNHNV, YYDKDF) derive from the germline V gene (reference sequence). V lost 0 bases and J lost 0 bases; the stretch between them is 17 bases long. The CDR3 covers 18 residues, taking in both the cysteine and the phenylalanine. CDR3 DNA only is kept here, 54 bases in frame from base 1.